This TCR beta chain is drawn from a study of long-term antiretroviral therapy in people with HIV. Survey level was the resolution at which the v3.0 immunoSEQ assay ran. Clones were sequenced by immunoSEQ multiplex PCR, and TCRdb holds only the in-frame ones, with some missing. The table shows 20,000 to 25,000 clones, with roughly four fifths occurring only once. This clone appeared once. Its target is unknown. V gave up 3 bases and J gave up 4 bases, with 10 bases separating them. Germline V lookup: CDR1 KGHSH, CDR2 LQKENI. The CDR3 is 13 amino acids. Study-wide findings and caveats: The study collected blood between 2004 and 2017, possibly under older ART regimens.

The chain couples TRBV18 to TRBJ2-7, with D possibly being TRBD1 (6 bases). The sequence was collected from a man aged 45 to 65 with HIV. Sequenced here: unsorted PBMCs, sampled 0.3 years after starting antiretroviral therapy. CDR3 DNA sequence: TGTGCCAGCTCACCCCGGACAGATTACGAGCAGTACTTC. Its translation is CASSPRTDYEQYF.